This passage covers 9 T cell receptor beta chains from one sample sequenced in a study of blood T cells in healthy people across ages. A sample-barcoded 5' primer and a J-beta primer mix were used in a second PCR of about 6 to 12 cycles. One entry per CDR3 protein results from TCRdb running MiXCR on the 5' RACE reads. This table has over 1,200,000 distinct CDR3 sequences, around 55% appearing once. The sequencing input was blood. These receptor sequences come from a man younger than 35 in good health.

V usage is TRBV6-2 or TRBV6-3 and J usage is TRBJ2-1; 8 bases align to TRBD1. CDR3 length equals 17 residues. Germline V gene sequence: CDR1 MNHEY, CDR2 SVGEGT. Trimming cost V 2 bases and J 6 bases; bases outside gene matches: 12. CDR3 loop: CASSYGQGARIGNEQFF. CDR3 bases: TGTGCCAGCAGTTACGGACAGGGTGCTAGGATAGGCAATGAGCAGTTCTTC.

V usage is TRBV4-1 and J usage is TRBJ1-2; 7 bases are a match to TRBD1. V was pared by 3 bases and J by 5 bases, with 12 bases of the junction left unmatched. Germline lookup yields CDR1 MGHRA and CDR2 YSYEKL. This CDR3 is built from 16 residues. DNA for the CDR3: TGCGCCAGCAGCCAGGGACCCGGACAGGACTCTTATGGCTACACCTTC. Translating gives CASSQGPGQDSYGYTF.

Remarks on this clonotype: At one boundary the junction diverges from the germline segment, which might be a read error. The chain carries TRBV10-3 and TRBJ2-3, with D perhaps TRBD1 (6 bases). Germline lookup yields CDR1 ENHRY and CDR2 SYGVKD. The CDR3 spans 13 residues. As DNA, the CDR3 is TGTGCCTCCAGGGGAGACGGAACAGGTACGCAGTATTTT. Translating gives CASRGDGTGTQYF.

This clonotype was seen a handful of times. V and J are TRBV4-1 and TRBJ1-3; no reliable D call. The CDR3 has 15 residues. V was trimmed by 0 bases and J by 0 bases, leaving 6 bases between them. Germline CDR1 MGHRA, CDR2 YSYEKL. The CDR3 DNA sequence: TGCGCCAGCAGCCAAGATCGAAGCTCTGGAAACACCATATATTTT. As protein: CASSQDRSSGNTIYF.

On this clonotype itself: One end of the junction varies from germline; a read error may be responsible. The gene calls are TRBV7-9 and TRBJ2-6, with unresolved D. Germline V gene sequence: CDR1 SEHNR, CDR2 FQNEAQ (reference sequence). This CDR3 has 18 amino acids. CDR3 in amino acids: CAGSLEVRPYSGANVLTF. DNA of the CDR3: TGTGCCGGCAGCTTAGAGGTCAGGCCTTACTCTGGGGCCAACGTCCTGACTTTC.

Only a few counts were recorded for this clonotype. The chain employs TRBV6-6 and TRBJ2-1, with 10 bases lining up with TRBD2. This CDR3 spans 15 amino acids. Germline CDR1 and CDR2: MNHNY and SVGAGI (reference sequence). The trim removed 2 bases at V and 9 bases at J, leaving 7 bases unmatched. The CDR3 nucleotides read TGTGCCAGCAGTTACGGGTCCGGGACTAGCGCTGAGCAGTTCTTC. It is translated as CASSYGSGTSAEQFF.

The chain joins TRBV10-3 to TRBJ1-2; D might be TRBD1 (6 bases). The germline CDR1 and CDR2 sequences are ENHRY and SYGVKD. V was shortened by 3 bases and J by 8 bases, with 25 bases between the two germline ends. The CDR3 is made up of 17 amino acids. CDR3 sequence (DNA): TGTGCCATCAGTGAACCAACAACCCTTTCAACAGGGCGCGGCTACACCTTC. This encodes CAISEPTTLSTGRGYTF.

The chain uses TRBV12-3 or TRBV12-4 and TRBJ1-4; D is undetermined. This CDR3 is 17 amino acids long. Deletions cut 4 bases from V and 0 bases from J, with 15 bases between. CDR3 coding DNA: TGTGCCAGCAGTTCCCGACGAGACCATGCAACTAATGAAAAACTGTTTTTT. Residues: CASSSRRDHATNEKLFF.

The J gene is TRBJ1-2, the V gene TRBV5-1; possibly TRBD1 for D (5 bases). CDR3 length: 14 amino acids. Trimming removed 1 base at V and 3 bases at J, with 10 bases between. Germline V lookup: CDR1 SGHRS, CDR2 YFSETQ. The CDR3 loop reads CASSLYGGHYGYTF. The CDR3 nucleotides read TGCGCCAGCAGCTTGTACGGGGGACACTATGGCTACACCTTC.